This T cell receptor (beta chain) appears in the sequencing data of a study of T cell responses to AZD1222 COVID-19 vaccine. Whole-study findings and limits: Per reports, nearly half of all spike-specific TCRs target regions that are unmutated in variants. Only 6 or 7 people who got AZD1222 tested seropositive at baseline. Spike was spanned by vaccine-associated CD4 TCRs, with dominance at 160-218 and 743-854. Clonal diversity was possibly underestimated; the donors were predominantly white British and more often female.

As regards this clone: Its cognate antigen is unknown.

The CDR3 totals 14 residues. Germline V gives CDR1 ENHRY, CDR2 SYGVKD. V was pared by 3 bases and J by 3 bases, with 2 bases of the junction left unmatched. Using immunoSEQ multiplex PCR, the repertoire was profiled, and TCRdb retains in-frame clones only, with some absent. The sample lists 90,000 to 120,000 clones; approximately 90% were seen once. V is TRBV10-3 and J is TRBJ2-7, with TRBD2 matching 10 bases. The sample was peripheral blood, taken 28 days after the second AZD1222 dose. This receptor was identified in an adult who received the AZD1222 COVID-19 vaccine. CDR3 DNA: TGTGCCATCAGTGATAGCGGGGGGCTCTACGAGCAGTACTTC. Protein sequence: CAISDSGGLYEQYF.